This is a list of T cell receptor beta chains from one sample in a study of T cell changes during pregnancy in multiple sclerosis. Repertoires were generated with immunoSEQ multiplex PCR, while TCRdb's copy carries only in-frame clones and drops some. The sample has 49,000 or so clones, about 91% seen once. Sequenced here: CD4+ T cells from peripheral blood mononuclear cells, sampled in the second trimester of pregnancy. The receptors shown here come from a female donor in good health, enrolled as a control in a pregnancy study. CDR3s include the opening cysteine and the closing phenylalanine or tryptophan. A D gene is named only where the DNA matches it firmly. Clone size is not always given. Where it is, it says once, few, many or a class for expanded clones.

TRBJ1-1 NA TRBD1 TRBV6-5 TGTGCCAGCAGTAAGACAGGGGCTGAAGCTTTCTTT CASSKTGAEAFF
TRBJ2-1 NA NA TRBV4-3 TGCGCCAGCAGTCGAACCAGAACCAACAATGAGCAGTTCTTC CASSRTRTNNEQFF
TRBJ2-1 NA NA TRBV18 TGTGCCAGCTCACCCAGACCGGGAGCCGAGCAGTTCTTC CASSPRPGAEQFF
TRBJ2-2 NA TRBD2 TRBV2 TGTGCCAGCATGCCTAGCGGGTTGAACACCGGGGAGCTGTTTTTT CASMPSGLNTGELFF
TRBJ1-1 once NA TRBV18 TGTGCCAGCTCACCACAGGCAGGGAACACTGAAGCTTTCTTT CASSPQAGNTEAFF
TRBJ1-3 NA NA TRBV6-1 TGTGCCAGCAGACCTGGGGCCTACTCTGGAAACACCATATATTTT CASRPGAYSGNTIYF
TRBJ1-2 NA TRBD1 TRBV10-3 TGTGCCATCAGAAGACAGGGGGTAGAGTATGGCTACACCTTC CAIRRQGVEYGYTF
TRBJ1-5 NA TRBD1 TRBV7-6 TGTGCCAGCAGCTTTAGACAGGGAAGGCAGCCCCAGCATTTT CASSFRQGRQPQHF
TRBJ1-4 NA TRBD1 TRBV4-3 TGCGCCAGCAGCCGCTGGACAGGGGAAACTAATGAAAAACTGTTTTTT CASSRWTGETNEKLFF
TRBJ2-5 NA TRBD2 TRBV27 TGTGCCAGCAGGCCCCTAGCGGGGGAGACCCAGTACTTC CASRPLAGETQYF
TRBJ1-4 NA NA TRBV4-3 TGCGCCAGCAGCCCGACGGGAACAACTAATGAAAAACTGTTTTTT CASSPTGTTNEKLFF
TRBJ1-2 once TRBD1 TRBV18 TGTGCCAGCTCGCAAGGACAGGCATATGGCTACACCTTC CASSQGQAYGYTF
TRBJ1-3 few NA TRBV5-5 TGTGCCAGCAGCTTGGATGCAGGTGGGCTCTCTGGAAACACCATATATTTT CASSLDAGGLSGNTIYF
TRBJ1-3 NA NA TRBV15 TGTGCCACCTCACTGTCAGGGTTTGGTTCTGGAAACACCATATATTTT CATSLSGFGSGNTIYF
TRBJ2-5 few NA TRBV1 TGCACCAGCAGCCGAAGGGGAGAGACCCAGTACTTC CTSSRRGETQYF